Listed here is a single T cell receptor beta chain. Its antigen is as yet unknown. The sample comes from a study of shared clonotypes between healthy human individuals. General study points: Sampling covered blood only; tissue repertoires likely differ.

The input for sorted-subset replicate PCRs was around 0.2 ug DNA, tens of thousands of T cell genomes. Profiling relied on immunoSEQ multiplex PCR, and the TCRdb table lists in-frame clones only, not all of them. The data show 2,500,000 or so clones, more than 80% seen once. The junction had 9 bases not matched to a gene; V was cut back by 3 bases and J by 2 bases. This CDR3 has 16 residues. Germline lookup yields CDR1 SGHAT and CDR2 FQDESV (reference sequence). CD4+ cell separation produced CD45RA+ naive and CD45RA-negative memory subsets. The V gene is TRBV11-1, the J gene TRBJ2-5; 7 bases are a match to TRBD2. The sample was naive CD4+ T cells sorted from blood. The subset here: CD45RA+ positively selected. The clonotype originates from a man aged 18 to 29 in good health. CDR3 sequence reads: CASSFYGTIYQETQYF. The DNA for the CDR3 is TGTGCCAGCAGCTTTTACGGGACTATTTATCAAGAGACCCAGTACTTC.